This T cell receptor beta chain was retrieved from a study of PD-1 blockade in classical Hodgkin lymphoma. The overall study: Every 2 weeks, patients had 3 mg/kg nivolumab intravenously. Study-level findings and limits: Healthy donors reportedly exceeded newly diagnosed patients in baseline TCR diversity. Partial responders and progressors had significantly lower baseline TCR diversity.

Brentuximab vedotin exposure varied, and every patient relapsed after autologous stem cell transplantation. Patients showed best responses of complete response, partial response or progressive disease. This clone has a single count. Antigen: not known. The CDR3 loop spans 15 amino acids. V was shortened by 0 bases and J by 6 bases, with 16 bases between the two germline ends. Germline V CDR1 and CDR2: SGHRS, YFSETQ. The protocol was immunoSEQ multiplex PCR, while the TCRdb copy is restricted to in-frame clones and leaves out a portion. Of some 84,000 clones listed, roughly 90% are singletons. This specimen consisted of peripheral blood mononuclear cells (PBMCs), obtained at baseline. The chain combines TRBV5-1 with TRBJ2-7, with D tentatively TRBD2 (6 bases). This clonotype was obtained from a human donor with classical Hodgkin lymphoma. The CDR3 loop is CASSLDVGSRSEQYF. CDR3 sequence (DNA): TGCGCCAGCAGCTTGGATGTCGGGAGTCGTAGCGAGCAGTACTTC.